This paragraph covers one TCR beta chain sequence. Antigen unknown. Prior autoimmune disease or systemic immunosuppression barred patients. Clones were read by immunoSEQ multiplex PCR, and TCRdb kept only the in-frame ones, dropping some. In the table there are around 64,000 clones, approximately 88% of which are singletons. This sample was included in a study of OX40 agonist ivuxolimab in advanced cancers. On the study more broadly: Each patient was given ivuxolimab into a vein every 2 weeks, at 0.01 to 10 mg/kg. Patients treated during dose escalation were battling hepatocellular carcinoma, melanoma, renal cell or head and neck cancer. Findings of the study overall: In the expanded peripheral T cells, antigen specificity was never determined.

CDR1 is MNHEY and CDR2 is SMNVEV in the germline V gene (reference sequence). This CDR3 comprises 16 residues. Trimming took 4 bases from V and 0 from J, leaving 12 bases between them. This TCR derives from an adult with an advanced solid tumor such as melanoma, head and neck, liver or kidney cancer. V is TRBV27 and J is TRBJ2-2, with a tentative D call TRBD1 (5 bases). The material was CD4+ or CD8+ T cells sorted from blood, obtained in a trial of the OX40 agonist ivuxolimab. The DNA for the CDR3 is TGTGCCAGCAGTTGGGGCGGAGTGTCGAACACCGGGGAGCTGTTTTTT. Translation: CASSWGGVSNTGELFF.